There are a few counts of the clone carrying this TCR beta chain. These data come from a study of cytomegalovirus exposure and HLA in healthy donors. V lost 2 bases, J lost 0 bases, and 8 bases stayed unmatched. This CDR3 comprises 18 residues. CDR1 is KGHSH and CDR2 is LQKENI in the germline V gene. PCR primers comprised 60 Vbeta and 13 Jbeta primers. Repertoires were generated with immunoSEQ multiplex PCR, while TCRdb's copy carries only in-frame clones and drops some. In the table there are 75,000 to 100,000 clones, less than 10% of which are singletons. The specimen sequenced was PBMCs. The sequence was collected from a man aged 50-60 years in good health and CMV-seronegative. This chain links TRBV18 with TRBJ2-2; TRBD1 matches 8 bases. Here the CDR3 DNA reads TGTGCCAGCTCACCAGGGACAGGCTCATTCGCGAACACCGGGGAGCTGTTTTTT. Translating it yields CASSPGTGSFANTGELFF.